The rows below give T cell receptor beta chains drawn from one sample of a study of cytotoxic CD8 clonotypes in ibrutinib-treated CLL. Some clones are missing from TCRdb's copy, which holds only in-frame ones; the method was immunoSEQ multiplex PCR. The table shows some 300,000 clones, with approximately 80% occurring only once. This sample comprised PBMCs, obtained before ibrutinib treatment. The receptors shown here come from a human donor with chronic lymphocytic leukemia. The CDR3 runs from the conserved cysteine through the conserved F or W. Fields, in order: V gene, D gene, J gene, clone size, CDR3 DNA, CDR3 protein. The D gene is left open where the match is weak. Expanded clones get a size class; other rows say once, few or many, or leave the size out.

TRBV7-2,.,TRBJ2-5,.,TGTGCCAGCAGCTCGTACCAAGAGACCCAGTACTTC,CASSSYQETQYF
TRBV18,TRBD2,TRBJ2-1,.,TGTGCCTCTCCACCCGGGGGGATCCCCTACAATGAGCAGTTCTTC,CASPPGGIPYNEQFF
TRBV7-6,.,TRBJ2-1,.,TGTGCCAGCAGCTTACGAGGGAGAGGAGACAATGAGCAGTTCTTC,CASSLRGRGDNEQFF
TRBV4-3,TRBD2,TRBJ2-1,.,TGCGCCAGCAGCCAAGATCCAATAGCGGGAGCTGGGAATGAGCAGTTCTTC,CASSQDPIAGAGNEQFF
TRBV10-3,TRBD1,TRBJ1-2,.,TGTGCCAGCAGTACCCTCCGGGACAGGGTTGATGGCTACACCTTC,CASSTLRDRVDGYTF
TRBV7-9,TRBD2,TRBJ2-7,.,TGTGCCAGCAGCACGAGACTAGCGGTATTCTCCTACGAGCAGTACTTC,CASSTRLAVFSYEQYF
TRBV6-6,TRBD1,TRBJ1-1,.,TGTGCCAGCAGTTACGGGACAGGGTCGAACACTGAAGCTTTCTTT,CASSYGTGSNTEAFF
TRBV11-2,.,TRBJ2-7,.,TGTGCCAGCAGCTTAGATCTCTCGGGACGCGAGCAGTACTTC,CASSLDLSGREQYF
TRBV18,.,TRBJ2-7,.,TGTGCCAGCTCACCAATCACAGGAGGTGTCTGGAAGCAGTACTTC,CASSPITGGVWKQYF
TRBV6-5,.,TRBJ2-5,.,TGTGCCAGTCAGTCAGAGTACCAAGAGACCCAGTACTTC,CASQSEYQETQYF
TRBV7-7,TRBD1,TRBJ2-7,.,TGTGCCAGCAGCTTCGGGACAGGGGGCGAGCAGTACTTC,CASSFGTGGEQYF
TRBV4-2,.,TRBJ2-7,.,TGTGCCAGCAGCCACTCCGGGACGGGAAGCTCCTACGAGCAGTACTTC,CASSHSGTGSSYEQYF
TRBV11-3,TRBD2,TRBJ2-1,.,TGTGCCAGCAGCTTGGGGGACTACTACAATGAGCAGTTCTTC,CASSLGDYYNEQFF
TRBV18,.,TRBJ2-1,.,.,CASSPVGGGTTEFF
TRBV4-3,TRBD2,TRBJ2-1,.,TGCGCCAGCAGCCAAGTTATCGGGAGGAATGAGCAGTTCTTC,CASSQVIGRNEQFF
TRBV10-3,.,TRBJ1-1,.,TGTGCCATCAGTGAGTATGCGAACACTGAAGCTTTCTTT,CAISEYANTEAFF
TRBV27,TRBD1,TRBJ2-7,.,TGTGCCAGCAGTTTACACCCAGGGGGTAACTCCTACGAGCAGTACTTC,CASSLHPGGNSYEQYF
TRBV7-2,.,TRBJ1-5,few,TGTGCCAGCAGCCTCACGAATCAGCCCCAGCATTTT,CASSLTNQPQHF
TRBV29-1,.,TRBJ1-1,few,TGCAGCGGTCTTTACAACACTGAAGCTTTCTTT,CSGLYNTEAFF
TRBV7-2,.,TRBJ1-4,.,TGTGCCAGCAGCTTAAGGGGGTGGGTCGAGGAAAAACTGTTTTTT,CASSLRGWVEEKLFF
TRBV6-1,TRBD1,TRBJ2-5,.,TGTGCCAGCAGTGAAACAGGGGGAGAGACCCAGTACTTC,CASSETGGETQYF
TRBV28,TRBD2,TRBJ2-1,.,TGTGCCAGCAGTTTATCTATAGCGGGAGGTTCCTACAATGAGCAGTTCTTC,CASSLSIAGGSYNEQFF
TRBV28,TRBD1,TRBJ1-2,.,TGTGCCAGCAGTTCCCGGGACAGGGACTTCTATGGCTACACCTTC,CASSSRDRDFYGYTF
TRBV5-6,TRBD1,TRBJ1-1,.,TGTGCCAGCAGTCGGGGACAGGGTGAAGCTTTCTTT,CASSRGQGEAFF
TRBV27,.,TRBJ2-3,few,TGTGCCAGCAGTCGAACTAGCACAGATACGCAGTATTTT,CASSRTSTDTQYF
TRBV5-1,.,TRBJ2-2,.,TGCGCCAGCAGCTTGGTCTCCGGGACGGCGTACACCGGGGAGCTGTTTTTT,CASSLVSGTAYTGELFF
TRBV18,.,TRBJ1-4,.,TGTGCCAGCTCACCTGACAGGAATGAAAAACTGTTTTTT,CASSPDRNEKLFF
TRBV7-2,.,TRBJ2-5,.,TGTGCCAGCAGCTTGGAAGACAGACTCGGGCACTTC,CASSLEDRLGHF
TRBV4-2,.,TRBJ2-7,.,TGTGCCAGCAGCTTACAGGGAATCGACGAGCAGTACTTC,CASSLQGIDEQYF